Listed below are T cell receptor beta chains from one sample, sequenced in a study of cytomegalovirus exposure and HLA in healthy donors. Clones were sequenced by immunoSEQ multiplex PCR, and TCRdb holds only the in-frame ones, with some missing. Among a few hundred thousand clones listed, 86% were seen once. Sequencing was carried out using PBMCs. These receptors came from a woman between 18 and 29 years old in good health and CMV-seronegative. The CDR3 runs from the conserved cysteine through the conserved F or W. Fields, in order: J gene, D gene, clone size, V gene, CDR3 protein, CDR3 DNA. The D gene is left open where the match is weak. Part of the rows lack a size; the others show once, few, many or a class for expanded clones.

TRBJ1-3,TRBD1,few,TRBV2,CVDREHSGNTIYF,TGTGTTGACAGGGAACACTCTGGAAACACCATATATTTT
TRBJ1-5,.,.,TRBV25-1,CASSEFGGSNQPQHF,TGTGCCAGCAGTGAATTTGGGGGCAGCAATCAGCCCCAGCATTTT
TRBJ1-3,TRBD1,.,TRBV28,CASRGLPGQGDSGNTIYF,TGTGCCAGCAGAGGCCTGCCGGGACAGGGGGACTCTGGAAACACCATATATTTT
TRBJ2-7,.,.,TRBV28,CASSLPGLTHGQYF,TGTGCCAGCAGTTTACCGGGACTGACTCATGGGCAGTACTTC
TRBJ2-2,.,.,TRBV11-2,CASSLHDAGNTGELFF,TGTGCCAGCAGCTTGCATGACGCGGGGAACACCGGGGAGCTGTTTTTT
TRBJ2-2,TRBD1,few,TRBV6-4,CASSSGTEAGELFF,TGTGCCAGCAGTTCCGGGACAGAAGCCGGGGAGCTGTTTTTT
TRBJ2-1,.,.,TRBV6-6,CASGQVSYNEQFF,TGTGCCAGCGGGCAGGTTTCCTACAATGAGCAGTTCTTC
TRBJ2-2,.,few,TRBV19,CASKGLNTGELFF,TGTGCCAGTAAAGGACTCAACACCGGGGAGCTGTTTTTT
TRBJ2-1,TRBD2,few,TRBV6-6,CASSPLAVGDNEQFF,TGTGCCAGCAGTCCTCTAGCGGTAGGGGACAATGAGCAGTTCTTC
TRBJ1-4,TRBD1,.,TRBV7-9,CASSEQGSGEKLFF,TGTGCCAGCAGCGAACAGGGGAGTGGTGAAAAACTGTTTTTT
TRBJ2-5,.,.,TRBV2,CASSEALEGVRETQYF,TGTGCCAGCAGTGAAGCGCTTGAAGGGGTGCGAGAGACCCAGTACTTC
TRBJ1-1,TRBD1,.,TRBV10-3,CAISEDRGVPEAFF,TGTGCCATCAGTGAGGACAGGGGCGTTCCTGAAGCTTTCTTT
TRBJ2-7,TRBD2,.,TRBV11-2,CASSLLGREYF,TGTGCCAGCAGCTTATTGGGGAGGGAGTACTTC
TRBJ1-2,TRBD1,.,TRBV2,CASSGTGYGYTF,TGTGCCAGCAGTGGGACAGGGTATGGCTACACCTTC
TRBJ2-3,TRBD2,.,TRBV9,CASSVSGATDTQYF,TGTGCCAGCAGCGTTAGCGGGGCCACAGATACGCAGTATTTT
TRBJ2-5,.,.,TRBV5-1,CASSSGIILETQYF,TGCGCCAGCAGCTCGGGGATCATCCTGGAGACCCAGTACTTC
TRBJ2-5,.,.,TRBV5-1,CASAGYRTQETQYF,TGCGCCAGCGCGGGGTACCGGACCCAAGAGACCCAGTACTTC
TRBJ1-5,.,once,TRBV27,CASSSSYSNQPQHF,TGTGCCAGCAGTTCTTCTTATAGCAATCAGCCCCAGCATTTT
TRBJ1-2,TRBD1,.,TRBV7-2,CASSPYRGQTGYTF,TGTGCCAGCAGCCCATACAGGGGGCAAACTGGCTACACCTTC
TRBJ2-5,TRBD2,.,TRBV27,CASSLTSGRRETQYF,TGTGCCAGCAGTTTGACTAGCGGGAGGAGAGAGACCCAGTACTTC
TRBJ1-5,.,.,TRBV7-2,CASSFVRGGQPQHF,TGTGCCAGCAGCTTCGTCAGAGGGGGTCAGCCCCAGCATTTT
TRBJ1-2,TRBD1,.,TRBV7-2,CASSHGQGRFGGYTF,TGTGCCAGCAGCCACGGACAGGGTCGTTTTGGCGGCTACACCTTC
TRBJ2-1,TRBD2,.,TRBV2,CASSPGLAVGPNEQFF,TGTGCCAGCAGTCCGGGACTAGCGGTGGGGCCCAATGAGCAGTTCTTC
TRBJ1-1,TRBD1,.,TRBV27,CASRTQGVLTNTEAFF,TGTGCCAGCAGGACACAGGGGGTTCTTACGAACACTGAAGCTTTCTTT
TRBJ2-7,TRBD2,.,TRBV5-1,CASSLFSAGGGEQYF,TGCGCCAGCAGCTTGTTTTCAGCGGGAGGGGGAGAGCAGTACTTC
TRBJ1-6,TRBD1,.,TRBV5-6,CASSYRDRGPNSPLHF,TGTGCCAGCAGCTACCGGGACAGGGGCCCTAATTCACCCCTCCACTTT
TRBJ2-2,TRBD2,.,TRBV29-1,CSASGVNTGELFF,TGCAGCGCTAGCGGGGTGAACACCGGGGAGCTGTTTTTT
TRBJ1-2,.,few,TRBV6-5,CASSFGTRANYGYTF,TGTGCCAGCAGTTTCGGGACAAGGGCCAACTATGGCTACACCTTC
TRBJ1-1,.,.,TRBV30,CAWSPPRRPANTEAFF,TGTGCCTGGAGTCCCCCCCGGAGACCAGCGAACACTGAAGCTTTCTTT
TRBJ2-1,.,once,TRBV5-6,CASSLNRVRQFF,TGTGCCAGCAGCCTCAACAGGGTACGGCAGTTCTTC
TRBJ2-7,TRBD1,.,TRBV11-2,CASSRKQGAGIAPYEQYF,TGTGCCAGCAGTCGGAAACAGGGGGCCGGGATAGCCCCCTACGAGCAGTACTTC
TRBJ2-7,TRBD2,once,TRBV7-9,CASSPLAGAVPSSYEQYF,TGTGCCAGCAGCCCTCTAGCGGGGGCCGTACCAAGCTCCTACGAGCAGTACTTC
TRBJ2-5,TRBD1,.,TRBV5-1,CASSVYDGTVLKTQYF,TGCGCCAGCAGCGTATACGACGGGACAGTCCTCAAGACCCAGTACTTC
TRBJ2-7,.,.,TRBV5-4,CASSLEEGSYEQYF,TGTGCCAGCAGCTTGGAGGAGGGCTCCTACGAGCAGTACTTC
TRBJ1-3,.,.,TRBV7-9,CASSSRRVSGNTIYF,TGTGCCAGCAGCTCTAGGAGAGTCTCTGGAAACACCATATATTTT
TRBJ1-3,.,.,TRBV5-1,CASSLGAGTSGNTIYF,TGCGCCAGCAGCTTGGGAGCGGGCACCTCTGGAAACACCATATATTTT
TRBJ2-7,.,.,TRBV6-5,CASSTQGFSYEQYF,TGTGCCAGCAGTACACAGGGATTCTCCTACGAGCAGTACTTC
TRBJ2-1,TRBD1,.,TRBV2,CASSLDRASYNEQFF,TGTGCCAGCAGTTTGGACAGGGCTTCATACAATGAGCAGTTCTTC
TRBJ2-2,TRBD1,once,TRBV28,CASGPLSWTGINTGELFF,TGTGCCAGCGGGCCGTTGAGTTGGACAGGGATCAACACCGGGGAGCTGTTTTTT
TRBJ2-1,.,.,TRBV7-3,CASSEHGQGHEQFF,TGTGCCAGCAGCGAACATGGGCAGGGCCATGAGCAGTTCTTC
TRBJ2-4,.,.,TRBV6-5,CASSYSTGNIQYF,TGTGCCAGCAGTTACTCGACGGGAAACATTCAGTACTTC
TRBJ2-1,TRBD2,.,TRBV19,CASSASGVYNEQFF,TGTGCCAGTAGTGCAAGCGGGGTATACAATGAGCAGTTCTTC
TRBJ2-1,.,.,TRBV5-1,CASQLTPSNEQFF,TGCGCCAGCCAACTGACTCCCTCCAATGAGCAGTTCTTC
TRBJ2-2,.,.,TRBV2,CASSRQDTGELFF,TGTGCCAGCAGCCGACAGGACACCGGGGAGCTGTTTTTT
TRBJ1-1,TRBD1,.,TRBV6-5,CASSSRHRGNTEAFF,TGTGCCAGCAGTTCACGACACAGGGGGAACACTGAAGCTTTCTTT
TRBJ2-3,.,once,TRBV2,CASLRLGDTDTQYF,TGTGCCAGCCTCCGGTTAGGGGACACAGATACGCAGTATTTT
TRBJ1-6,TRBD1,.,TRBV28,CASRQGATGRASPLHF,TGTGCCAGCAGACAGGGGGCCACGGGCCGTGCTTCACCCCTCCACTTT
TRBJ1-2,.,.,TRBV28,CASSLGGDGGYTF,TGTGCCAGCAGCCTGGGGGGGGACGGTGGCTACACCTTC
TRBJ1-5,.,.,TRBV28,CASSFGQGEQPQHF,TGTGCCAGCAGTTTTGGTCAGGGTGAGCAGCCCCAGCATTTT
TRBJ1-2,.,.,TRBV7-2,CASSFPRTGGYTF,TGTGCCAGCAGCTTCCCCAGGACTGGTGGCTACACCTTC
TRBJ2-3,.,once,TRBV30,CAWWRGGTTDTQYF,TGTGCCTGGTGGCGAGGCGGCACGACAGATACGCAGTATTTT
TRBJ2-3,.,.,TRBV6-5,CASSYNEGFFTDTQYF,TGTGCCAGCAGTTACAATGAGGGATTCTTCACAGATACGCAGTATTTT
TRBJ2-1,TRBD1,.,TRBV6-5,CASSARDRGYNEQFF,TGTGCCAGCAGTGCCCGGGACAGGGGGTACAATGAGCAGTTCTTC
TRBJ1-2,TRBD1,few,TRBV6-5,CASNLRDRAAGYTF,TGTGCCAGCAATCTACGAGACAGGGCTGCTGGCTACACCTTC
TRBJ1-4,.,.,TRBV7-2,CASSRGGKANEKLFF,TGTGCCAGCAGTCGGGGGGGGAAAGCTAATGAAAAACTGTTTTTT